These T cell receptor beta chains were read from a single sample in a study of response to subunit inactivated influenza vaccine. Each CDR3 protein gets one entry after TCRdb re-called the RT-PCR reads with MiXCR. The data hold about 540,000 distinct CDR3 sequences, with around 15% observed a single time. The sequencing used PBMCs from blood, collected less than 13 days after vaccination. The receptor source for this set is a man in his forties or fifties who received an inactivated influenza vaccine. The conserved cysteine and the conserved F or W are not part of the CDR3 here. Each record gives: V gene, CDR3 length, J gene, CDR3 protein.

TRBV2,12,TRBJ2-3,ASSPILGIDTQY
TRBV5-5,12,TRBJ1-4,ASSSDRGIEKLF
TRBV6-2/TRBV6-3,12,TRBJ1-1,ASSYGRMNTEAF
TRBV20-1,14,TRBJ2-1,SARLAGGHGYNEQF
TRBV4-1,12,TRBJ2-5,ASSQRMYQETQY
TRBV12-3/TRBV12-4,14,TRBJ2-7,ASSDPPGQGIYEQY
TRBV4-1,14,TRBJ2-2,ASSPGTTLNTGELF
TRBV11-1,11,TRBJ1-5,ASSLVTGQPQH
TRBV12-3/TRBV12-4,15,TRBJ1-1,ASSTRPGTGDNTEAF
TRBV29-1,13,TRBJ2-4,SGRLGRADKNIQY
TRBV20-1,13,TRBJ1-3,SARVGGLPGNTIY
TRBV15,14,TRBJ2-1,ATSTTSGASYNEQF
TRBV7-2,15,TRBJ2-1,ASSLGLAGGGYNEQF
TRBV4-1,15,TRBJ2-1,ASSQVVAGGRNNEQF
TRBV20-1,10,TRBJ2-7,SAADKSYEQY
TRBV20-1,13,TRBJ2-1,SAPIAGTGSGEQF
TRBV12-3/TRBV12-4,12,TRBJ2-1,ASSPRPGTGNQF
TRBV12-3/TRBV12-4,11,TRBJ1-2,ASRIGTGDGYT
TRBV3-1,15,TRBJ2-7,ASSQDHSGGGAYEQY
TRBV28,13,TRBJ2-7,ASSPVTGADYEQY
TRBV5-5,11,TRBJ2-7,ASGGSSSYEQY
TRBV15,17,TRBJ2-2,ATSRDVIRSGWNTGELF
TRBV11-2,14,TRBJ2-7,ASSMHRDTNFYEQY
TRBV6-1,13,TRBJ2-3,ASRPYTTYTDTQY
TRBV5-1,12,TRBJ2-7,ASSLSGGGYEQY
TRBV2,10,TRBJ2-7,ASKGASYEQY
TRBV27,12,TRBJ2-7,ASRTSGTVGQQY
TRBV20-1,11,TRBJ2-1,SAYEGARSEQF
TRBV12-3/TRBV12-4,13,TRBJ1-1,ASSLTAVMNTEAF
TRBV7-2,13,TRBJ2-1,ASGTGLGVGDEQF
TRBV2,10,TRBJ2-7,ASSVDRREQY
TRBV2,13,TRBJ2-5,ASSGRRAYQETQY
TRBV4-3,13,TRBJ2-7,ASSQDRGPGYEQY
TRBV20-1,15,TRBJ2-1,SADPELAGGTYNEQF
TRBV10-3,15,TRBJ2-1,AISPPMSGGIGNEQF
TRBV5-6,13,TRBJ2-7,ASSMTSGLVDEQY
TRBV6-1,12,TRBJ1-5,ASSPRGFYQPQH
TRBV6-2/TRBV6-3,13,TRBJ1-1,ASSWTGAADTEAF
TRBV6-2/TRBV6-3,14,TRBJ1-1,ASRHTPWTGPGEAF
TRBV29-1,15,TRBJ2-1,SVGTGGLARRNNEQF
TRBV4-3,14,TRBJ1-1,ASSQGVDRANTEAF
TRBV12-3/TRBV12-4,13,TRBJ2-3,ASRPGPKGADTQY
TRBV29-1,11,TRBJ1-2,SARDRVNYGYT
TRBV11-2,14,TRBJ2-7,ASSPTRPPTSYEQY
TRBV5-1,10,TRBJ1-1,ASSFRPSEAF
TRBV10-3,14,TRBJ2-3,AISERTSGSGDTQY
TRBV12-3/TRBV12-4,12,TRBJ2-5,ASSPPGTGETQY
TRBV9,13,TRBJ1-1,ASSKGGGGGTEAF
TRBV12-3/TRBV12-4,11,TRBJ2-7,ASRRDSDYEQY
TRBV11-2,13,TRBJ2-1,ASSSRLADYNEQF
TRBV20-1,11,TRBJ2-4,SVRGGAKNIQY
TRBV4-2,16,TRBJ1-4,ASSQDPLNRGPNEKLF
TRBV20-1,14,TRBJ1-4,SAKEGNRGAREKLF
TRBV10-3,13,TRBJ2-7,AISESRLAGDEQY
TRBV6-5,11,TRBJ2-7,ASSYSYVYEQY
TRBV27,11,TRBJ1-1,ASNGQADTEAF
TRBV29-1,13,TRBJ2-2,SAKDRGPNTGELF
TRBV20-1,11,TRBJ2-2,RPVDKNTGELF
TRBV20-1,12,TRBJ2-5,SASLTTGSETQY
TRBV6-5,11,TRBJ2-7,ASSYGPVDEQY